This TCR beta chain was profiled in a study of CD8+CD57+ T cells in acquired aplastic anemia. Study in general: Isolated CD4+ and CD8+ cells, once sorted, yielded DNA averaging about 3.4 ug. Regarding the study as a whole: Patients and controls shared under 35 CD8+ CDR3 sequences, highly expressed in patients.

The authors sequenced patients whose flow cytometry had shown CD8+CD57+ cell expansion. In the case of this clonotype: Its matching antigen is unknown.

The CDR3 sequence is 16 residues long. The germline V gene encodes CDR1 SGHAT and CDR2 FQDESV (reference sequence). V lost 5 bases to trimming and J lost 0 bases; unmatched junction nucleotides: 5. It was genomic DNA that served as the template for profiling TCR beta VDJ and CDR3. Each CDR3 protein is one row after TCRdb ran MiXCR on the reads. The table shows hundreds of thousands of distinct CDR3 sequences, with approximately 32% occurring only once. This chain uses TRBV11-1 with TRBJ2-1; 9 nucleotides line up with TRBD2. The origin of this receptor is a human donor with aplastic anemia. The sample consisted of sorted CD4+, CD8+, or CD8+CD57+ T cells (not recorded which) from PBMCs. The CDR3 loop reads CASSRGSGSSYNEQFF. CDR3 nucleotide sequence: TGTGCCAGCAGCCGAGGTAGCGGGAGCTCCTACAATGAGCAGTTCTTC.